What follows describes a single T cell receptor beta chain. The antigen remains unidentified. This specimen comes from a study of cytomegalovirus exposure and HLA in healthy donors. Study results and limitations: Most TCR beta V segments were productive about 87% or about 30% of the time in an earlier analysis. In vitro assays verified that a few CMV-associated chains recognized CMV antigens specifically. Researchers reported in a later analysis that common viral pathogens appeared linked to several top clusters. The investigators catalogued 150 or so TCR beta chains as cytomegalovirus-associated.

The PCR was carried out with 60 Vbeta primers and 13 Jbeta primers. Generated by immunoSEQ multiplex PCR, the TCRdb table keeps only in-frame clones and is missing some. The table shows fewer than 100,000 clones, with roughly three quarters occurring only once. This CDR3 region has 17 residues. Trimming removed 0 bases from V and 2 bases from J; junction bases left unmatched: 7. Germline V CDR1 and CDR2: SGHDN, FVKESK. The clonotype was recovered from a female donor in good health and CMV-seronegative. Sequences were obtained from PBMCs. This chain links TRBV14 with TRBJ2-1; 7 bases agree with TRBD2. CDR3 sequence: CASSQDGGDRAYNEQFF. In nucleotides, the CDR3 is TGTGCCAGCAGCCAAGATGGGGGGGACCGGGCCTACAATGAGCAGTTCTTC.